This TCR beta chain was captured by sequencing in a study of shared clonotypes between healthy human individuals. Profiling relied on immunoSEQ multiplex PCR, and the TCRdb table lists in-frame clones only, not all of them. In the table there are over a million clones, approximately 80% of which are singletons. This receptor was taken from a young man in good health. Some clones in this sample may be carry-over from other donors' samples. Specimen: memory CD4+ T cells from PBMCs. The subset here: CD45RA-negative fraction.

Here the CDR3 reads CASSGQGYEQYF. The CDR3 nucleotides read TGTGCCAGCAGCGGACAGGGCTACGAGCAGTACTTC. The chain has TRBV5-4 and TRBJ2-7; 8 bases are shared with TRBD1. V shed 4 bases, J shed 3 bases, and the junction held 0 bases outside the gene matches. The V gene's germline CDR1 is SGHNT and CDR2 YYREEE (reference sequence). The CDR3 contains 12 residues.